Listed below are T cell receptor beta chains from one sample, sequenced in a study of T cell responses to AZD1222 COVID-19 vaccine. This table comes from immunoSEQ multiplex PCR, and its TCRdb copy is limited to in-frame clones, with some not included. The table records around 190,000 clones, 90% to 95% of them present only once. The sequencing used peripheral blood, collected 28 days after the second AZD1222 dose. These receptor sequences come from an adult who received the AZD1222 COVID-19 vaccine. CDR3s include the opening cysteine and the closing phenylalanine or tryptophan. Fields, in order: V gene, J gene, CDR3 length, CDR3 protein.

>TRBV7-2|TRBJ1-1|14
CASSKTGARTEAFF
>TRBV30|TRBJ1-3|13
CAWIVSSGNTIYF
>TRBV19|TRBJ2-5|13
CASSIGQWETQYF
>TRBV18|TRBJ2-7|13
CASSPDRAGEQYF
>TRBV7-8|TRBJ2-1|15
CASSRSGGTYNEQFF
>TRBV29-1|TRBJ2-7|14
CSVERASDPYEQYF
>TRBV5-6|TRBJ2-7|14
CASSSRDSTYEQYF
>TRBV6-6|TRBJ1-2|14
CASSYSSVNYGYTF
>TRBV2|TRBJ2-7|13
CASNSPEGREQYF
>TRBV5-1|TRBJ1-5|14
CASSLVAGNQPQHF
>TRBV15|TRBJ1-3|15
CATSSPGTSGNTIYF
>TRBV5-4|TRBJ1-4|17
CASSQKDWGLDNEKLFF